One sample yielded the 10 T cell receptor beta chains listed below, sequenced in a study of T cells in Graves' hyperthyroidism and ophthalmopathy. It was RNA transcripts that yielded the amplified TCR beta CDR3 regions. A first-round RT-PCR of the TCR CDR3 used the HTBI primer set. Via MiXCR, TCRdb re-called the multiplex PCR reads, giving one row per CDR3 protein. The table has hundreds of thousands of distinct CDR3 sequences, more than 20% seen once. Sequenced: blood. Receptors were obtained from a young man with Graves' ophthalmopathy.

This chain joins TRBV6-1 and TRBJ1-1; the match to TRBD1 covers 7 bases. Trimming at V came to 4 bases and at J to 3 bases, leaving 14 bases not matched to a gene. Per germline, CDR1 MNHNS and CDR2 SASEGT. The CDR3 has 17 amino acids. This chain's CDR3 is CASSGTQGMLLYTEAFF. The CDR3 DNA follows: TGTGCCAGCAGTGGGACACAGGGGATGTTGTTATACACTGAAGCTTTCTTT.

At least ten counts were recorded for this clonotype. The J gene is TRBJ1-1, the V gene TRBV3-1; perhaps TRBD1 as D (6 bases). Germline V CDR1 and CDR2: LGHDT, YNNKEL (reference sequence). The CDR3 covers 15 residues. Between the trimmed V and J ends, which lost 3 bases and 0 bases, there was a span of 11 bases. The CDR3 DNA is TGTGCCAGCAGCCACGACAGGAGGGTGAACACTGAAGCTTTCTTT. It is translated as CASSHDRRVNTEAFF.

In its sample, this clonotype was seen a few times. This sequence joins TRBV6-1 and TRBJ2-3; 8 nucleotides align to TRBD2. CDR3 length: 16 amino acids. Germline V gene data show CDR1 as MNHNS and CDR2 as SASEGT. Trimming took 3 bases from V and 8 from J; bases not matched to a gene: 13. The CDR3 region has the DNA TGTGCCAGCAGTGACCCCTCGAGCGGGAGTTTTGGTACGCAGTATTTT. It translates to CASSDPSSGSFGTQYF.

This clonotype was observed once. The V gene is TRBV9, the J gene TRBJ2-7, with a weak D call TRBD1 (6 bases). The CDR3 spans 15 residues. Per germline, CDR1 SGDLS and CDR2 YYNGEE. V lost 0 bases to trimming and J lost 5 bases, with 15 bases between them. The CDR3 nucleotides are TGTGCCAGCAGCGTAGCGCAGGGGCGCATCGACGAGCAGTACTTC. Translation gives CASSVAQGRIDEQYF.

This clonotype has just a few counts. The rearrangement links TRBV18 to TRBJ2-1, with TRBD2 identical over 15 bases. The CDR3 has 17 amino acids. The trim removed 5 bases at V and 9 bases at J, leaving 11 bases unmatched. CDR1 is KGHSH, CDR2 LQKENI, per germline. For the CDR3, the DNA is TGTGCCAGCTCAGTCACCCCCGGGACTAGCGGGAGGCCTGAGCAGTTCTTC. It is translated as CASSVTPGTSGRPEQFF.

This clonotype was detected many times. This sequence joins TRBV20-1 and TRBJ2-5, with TRBD1 matching 7 bases. V dropped 3 bases and J dropped 4; count of bases not matched to a gene: 5. This CDR3 is 13 amino acids long. Per germline, CDR1 DFQATT and CDR2 SNEGSKA (reference sequence). The CDR3 DNA is TGCAGTGCTAGGAGACAGGGCCCAGAGACCCAGTACTTC. Its translation is CSARRQGPETQYF.

This clonotype has ten or more counts. V usage is TRBV20-1 and J usage is TRBJ2-1, with a tentative D call TRBD2 (6 bases). The germline V gene has CDR1 DFQATT and CDR2 SNEGSKA (reference sequence). This CDR3 comprises 14 residues. Trimming took 6 bases from V and 6 from J, leaving 18 bases between them. CDR3 sequence (DNA): TGCAGTGCCATGACTAGGGGACTGGGCAATGAGCAGTTCTTC. Its translation: CSAMTRGLGNEQFF.

Details on this clonotype: This may arise from a read error, as a much more abundant clone is one base away. This chain joins TRBV20-1 and TRBJ2-5, with 7 nucleotides matching TRBD1. This CDR3 is built from 14 residues. V dropped 4 bases and J dropped 7; count of bases not matched to a gene: 12. Germline V gene data show CDR1 as DFQATT and CDR2 as SNEGSKA (reference sequence). The CDR3 spells CSAKPGTAISTQYF. CDR3 bases: TGCAGTGCTAAACCCGGGACAGCGATTTCGACCCAGTACTTC.

In this sample, this clonotype turned up a few times. CDR3 protein: CASSGDFYNEQFF. CDR3 nucleotide sequence: TGCGCCAGCAGCGGGGACTTTTACAATGAGCAGTTCTTC. The chain links TRBV5-1 to TRBJ2-1; a weak D match, TRBD2 (6 bases). Germline-derived CDR1 and CDR2 are SGHRS and YFSETQ. V lost 4 bases and J 4 bases, leaving 9 bases between the germline ends. The CDR3 covers 13 residues.

The rearrangement joins TRBV9 to TRBJ2-7, with D hard to call. The CDR3 contains 13 residues. Germline loops: CDR1 SGDLS, CDR2 YYNGEE. Trimming pared 3 bases from V and 5 bases from J, leaving 12 bases between. CDR3 nucleotide sequence: TGTGCCAGCAGCGCATCCTCGGGCAACGAGCAGTACTTC. This translates into CASSASSGNEQYF.